These 22 T cell receptor beta chains were sequenced from one sample in a study of T cell changes during pregnancy in multiple sclerosis. This table comes from immunoSEQ multiplex PCR, and its TCRdb copy is limited to in-frame clones, with some not included. Among about 49,000 clones listed, around 93% were seen once. Sequencing was performed on CD8+ T cells from peripheral blood mononuclear cells, taken in the first trimester of pregnancy. The receptors shown here come from a female donor with multiple sclerosis, enrolled in a pregnancy study.

This clone occurred once. This chain uses TRBV4-3 with TRBJ1-1; 8 bases line up with TRBD1. CDR1 and CDR2 (germline): LGHNA, YSLEER. The CDR3 extends over 15 amino acids. V was pared by 5 bases and J by 1 base, with 6 bases of the junction left unmatched. The CDR3 DNA reads TGCGCCAGCAGCGAGGGGACAGGATGGAACACTGAAGCTTTCTTT. The encoded protein is CASSEGTGWNTEAFF.

The V gene is TRBV28, the J gene TRBJ1-1; TRBD1 matches at 9 bases. V was clipped by 2 bases and J by 3 bases; unmatched bases: 1. This CDR3 has 14 amino acids. The V gene's germline CDR1 is MDHEN and CDR2 SYDVKM. The CDR3 DNA follows: TGTGCCAGCAGTTTAGGGGACAGGGACACTGAAGCTTTCTTT. It codes for CASSLGDRDTEAFF.

Only one count was recorded for this clone. The chain recombines TRBV4-2 with TRBJ1-1; a possible D gene is TRBD1 (5 bases). Trimming left V 3 bases short and J 5 bases short, with 13 bases between. Germline lookup yields CDR1 LGHNA and CDR2 YNFKEQ. The CDR3 is 14 amino acids. The chain's CDR3 is CASSHLAGRTEAFF. CDR3 nucleotide sequence: TGTGCCAGCAGCCATCTGGCAGGGAGGACTGAAGCTTTCTTT.

The chain carries TRBV7-9 and TRBJ1-2; tentative D call: TRBD1 (5 bases). From germline, CDR1 is SEHNR and CDR2 FQNEAQ (reference sequence). The V gene lost 1 base and the J gene lost 8 bases, with 11 bases spanning the gap. This CDR3 contains 13 residues. In DNA form, the CDR3 reads TGTGCCAGCAGCTTAGGTTCGGGGGACGGCTACACCTTC. As protein: CASSLGSGDGYTF.

The sample holds one count of this clone. This chain links TRBV5-5 with TRBJ2-7; maybe TRBD1 (5 bases). This CDR3 comprises 14 residues. Germline V gene lookup returns CDR1 SGHKS and CDR2 YYEKEE (reference sequence). V lost 0 bases to trimming and J lost 9 bases, with 16 bases between them. CDR3 sequence reads: CASSLGTLSPGQYF. The CDR3 DNA is TGTGCCAGCAGCTTGGGGACACTCTCACCCGGGCAGTACTTC. Based on the CDR3 plus reference TRBV5-5 and TRBJ2-7, the full variable domain is DAGVTQSPTHLIKTRGQQVTLRCSPISGHKSVSWYQQVLGQGPQFIFQYYEKEERGRGNFPDRFSARQFPNYSSELNVNALLLGDSALYLCASSLGTLSPGQYFGPGTRLTVT.

The CDR3 region has the DNA TGTGCCAGCAGCTTAGCCGAGACACACACCTTC. As protein: CASSLAETHTF. The V and J genes are TRBV7-9 and TRBJ1-2; D unclear. Germline values: CDR1 SEHNR, CDR2 FQNEAQ (reference sequence). V was pared by 0 bases and J by 12 bases, with 8 bases between. The length of the CDR3 is 11 residues.

The genes are TRBV7-2 and TRBJ2-7, with TRBD1 identical over 9 bases. Germline trimming cut 5 bases from V and 4 bases from J; bases unmatched to any gene: 15. The CDR3 runs to 17 residues. Per the germline V gene, CDR1 is SGHTA and CDR2 is FQGNSA. In DNA form, the CDR3 reads TGTGCCAGCAGCCGACCCCCCGGAGGACAGGGGACGTACGAGCAGTACTTC. Translated, it gives CASSRPPGGQGTYEQYF.

This rearrangement joins TRBV27 to TRBJ1-1; tentative D call: TRBD1 (6 bases). V lost 6 bases and J 4 bases, leaving 12 bases between the germline ends. The length of the CDR3 is 13 residues. Looked up from germline, CDR1 is MNHEY and CDR2 is SMNVEV (reference sequence). CDR3 DNA sequence: TGTGCCAGCAGGGCCACAGGGTTCACTGAAGCTTTCTTT. Translation: CASRATGFTEAFF.

V is TRBV7-6 and J is TRBJ2-7; D possibly corresponds to TRBD1 (5 bases). Germline V gives CDR1 SGHVS, CDR2 FNYEAQ. CDR3 length: 14 amino acids. V was shortened by 4 bases and J by 2 bases, with 12 bases between the two germline ends. CDR3 protein: CASSSPDTPYEQYF. CDR3 sequence (DNA): TGTGCCAGCAGCTCCCCGGACACCCCCTACGAGCAGTACTTC.

A note on this clone: The junction does not match germline at one end; this may be a read error. Distinct nucleotide sequences in the sample also encode this CDR3. The chain couples TRBV10-3 to TRBJ2-7; 13 bases align to TRBD2. CDR1 ENHRY and CDR2 SYGVKD come from the germline V gene. The CDR3 totals 16 residues. The CDR3 region has the DNA TGTGCCATCAGTGAGTCGGGACTAGCGGGGCCCTACGAGCAGTACTTT. Its translation: CAISESGLAGPYEQYF.

The rearrangement uses TRBV28 and TRBJ2-1, with 12 nucleotides matching TRBD2. The CDR3 sequence is 14 residues long. Unmatched junction bases numbered 4, after V lost 5 bases and J lost 8 bases. Germline V gives CDR1 MDHEN, CDR2 SYDVKM. CDR3 bases: TGTGCCAGCAGTCTAGCGGGAGGGGATGATGAGCAGTTCTTC. Its protein is CASSLAGGDDEQFF. The full variable domain, rest sourced from reference TRBV28 and TRBJ2-1, is DVKVTQSSRYLVKRTGEKVFLECVQDMDHENMFWYRQDPGLGLRLIYFSYDVKMKEKGDIPEGYSVSREKKERFSLILESASTNQTSMYLCASSLAGGDDEQFFGPGTRLTVL.

For the CDR3, the DNA is TGTGCCAGCAGTTTTGGGACAGGAGTGAACACTGAAGCTTTCTTT. Translation gives CASSFGTGVNTEAFF. The chain is built from TRBV27 and TRBJ1-1; 8 nucleotides align to TRBD1. Per the germline V gene, CDR1 is MNHEY and CDR2 is SMNVEV (reference sequence). The CDR3 is 15 amino acids. Trimming at V came to 3 bases and at J to 0 bases, leaving 3 bases not matched to a gene.

V usage is TRBV4-1 and J usage is TRBJ2-3, with 13 nucleotides matching TRBD2. CDR1 MGHRA and CDR2 YSYEKL come from the germline V gene. This CDR3 has 17 residues. J gave up 4 bases and V 4 bases, and 8 bases lay outside the gene matches. The CDR3 nucleotides are TGCGCCAGCAGCCGAGAACTAGCGGGAGGGCCGTCAGATACGCAGTATTTT. Translation gives CASSRELAGGPSDTQYF.

The chain links TRBV19 to TRBJ2-1, with 7 bases that match TRBD2. CDR1 and CDR2 (germline): LNHDA, SQIVND (reference sequence). J gave up 2 bases and V 5 bases, and 6 bases lay outside the gene matches. The CDR3 extends over 15 amino acids. The CDR3 loop reads CASSLSSGPYNEQFF. The CDR3 DNA reads TGTGCCAGTAGTCTTTCTAGCGGTCCCTACAATGAGCAGTTCTTC.

The V call is TRBV25-1, the J call TRBJ2-5; D might be TRBD2 (5 bases). This CDR3 spans 13 amino acids. Trimming cost V 7 bases and J 1 base, with 10 bases left between them. Germline lookup yields CDR1 MGHDK and CDR2 SYGVNS. The CDR3 coding sequence is TGTGCCAGCATAAACAGCGGCCAAGAGACCCAGTACTTC. It translates to CASINSGQETQYF.

This chain links TRBV29-1 with TRBJ2-7, with 10 bases that match TRBD1. Germline loops: CDR1 SQVTM, CDR2 ANQGSEA. V gave up 7 bases and J gave up 2 bases; unmatched junction bases: 2. The length of the CDR3 is 12 residues. CDR3 sequence (DNA): TGCAGCGCTGGGACAGGGGCCTACGAGCAGTACTTC. As protein: CSAGTGAYEQYF.

This chain joins TRBV6-5 and TRBJ2-7, with D maybe TRBD2 (5 bases). CDR3 length equals 12 residues. V lost 6 bases and J 4 bases, leaving 10 bases between the germline ends. Germline CDR1 is MNHEY and CDR2 is SVGAGI. The CDR3 DNA reads as TGTGCCAGCAGCCCCGACTATTACGAGCAGTACTTC. Residues: CASSPDYYEQYF.

The chain employs TRBV7-6 and TRBJ2-1; 7 bases are a match to TRBD2. V shed 5 bases and J 4 bases; nucleotides not matched to a gene: 8. Germline CDR1 is SGHVS and CDR2 is FNYEAQ. The CDR3 covers 15 residues. The DNA for the CDR3 is TGTGCCAGCAGCCGGGTGGCGGGAGTGTACAATGAGCAGTTCTTC. It translates to CASSRVAGVYNEQFF.

This rearrangement joins TRBV4-1 to TRBJ2-3, with D possibly being TRBD2 (6 bases). The germline CDR1 and CDR2 sequences are MGHRA and YSYEKL. V shed 6 bases and J shed 0 bases, with 7 bases lying between them. There are 13 residues in the CDR3. CDR3 nucleotides: TGCGCCAGCAGACTAGCCAGCACAGATACGCAGTATTTT. It specifies CASRLASTDTQYF.

This chain connects TRBV7-8 to TRBJ2-2; D perhaps matches TRBD1 (7 bases). Germline V gene data show CDR1 as SGHVS and CDR2 as FQNEAQ. V lost 5 bases and J 3 bases, leaving 10 bases between the germline ends. This CDR3 is 14 amino acids long. The CDR3 nucleotides are TGTGCCAGCAGCCAGGGGGGCGACACCGGGGAGCTGTTTTTT. Protein sequence: CASSQGGDTGELFF.

The J gene is TRBJ2-3, the V gene TRBV5-1; maybe TRBD2 (5 bases). V gave up 4 bases and J gave up 0 bases, with 12 bases separating them. The CDR3 runs 15 residues. Germline CDR1 and CDR2: SGHRS and YFSETQ. The CDR3 nucleotides read TGCGCCAGCAGCCCCTCGTCGGGGAGCACAGATACGCAGTATTTT. Residues: CASSPSSGSTDTQYF.

CDR3 coding DNA: TGTGCCAGCAGCTTAAGGGCCGGGCTAGCGTACAATGAGCAGTTCTTC. Protein product: CASSLRAGLAYNEQFF. The chain combines TRBV13 with TRBJ2-1, with D maybe TRBD2 (6 bases). The CDR3 length is 16 residues. V was shortened by 2 bases and J by 4 bases, with 15 bases between the two germline ends. Per germline, CDR1 PRHDT and CDR2 FYEKMQ (reference sequence).